This T cell receptor (beta chain) stems from a study of T cell responses to AZD1222 COVID-19 vaccine. Method: immunoSEQ multiplex PCR; TCRdb's copy keeps in-frame clones and lacks some. This sample has about 170,000 clones; over 75% occur once, and the top ten carry about 3%. This clone was counted only a few times. The length of the CDR3 is 13 residues. Germline V gives CDR1 LGHNA, CDR2 YSLEER. Trimming stripped 4 bases from V and 11 bases from J, with 17 bases between. This material consisted of peripheral blood, taken on day 0 of AZD1222 vaccination. The V call is TRBV4-3, the J call TRBJ1-1; TRBD1 is a possible D gene (6 bases). The TCR originated in an adult in good health. In DNA, the CDR3 is TGCGCCAGCAGCCTAGAGGTTGCAGGGGCGGCTTTCTTT. This encodes CASSLEVAGAAFF.